These 24 T cell receptor beta chains originate from one sample sequenced in a study of T cell responses to AZD1222 COVID-19 vaccine. Libraries were prepared by immunoSEQ multiplex PCR; TCRdb keeps only in-frame clonotypes and omits some of them. This table holds some 70,000 clones, 75% to 85% found once. This specimen consisted of peripheral blood, obtained 28 days after the second AZD1222 dose. These receptor sequences come from an adult who received the AZD1222 COVID-19 vaccine.

The chain recombines TRBV28 with TRBJ1-2; D gene unclear. CDR3 length equals 16 residues. V was trimmed by 4 bases and J by 7 bases, leaving 22 bases between them. Germline-derived CDR1 and CDR2 are MDHEN and SYDVKM. In DNA form, the CDR3 reads TGTGCCAGCAGTTCCCGTTGGAGGGCGGAGTCTGGTGGCTACACCTTC. Translated, it gives CASSSRWRAESGGYTF.

The chain carries TRBV5-1 and TRBJ1-6, with TRBD1 matching 8 bases. The length of the CDR3 is 14 residues. CDR1 SGHRS and CDR2 YFSETQ come from the germline V gene. V was pared by 2 bases and J by 9 bases, with 4 bases of the junction left unmatched. CDR3 region: CASSFGTGISPLHF. In DNA form, the CDR3 reads TGCGCCAGCAGCTTCGGGACAGGCATTTCACCCCTCCACTTT.

This chain connects TRBV6-6 to TRBJ1-5, with D maybe TRBD1 (5 bases). This CDR3 spans 14 amino acids. CDR1 and CDR2 from the germline V gene are MNHNY and SVGAGI (reference sequence). Trimming took off 6 bases at V and 1 base at J, with 10 bases between the two ends. This CDR3 is CASRKGPSNQPQHF. The CDR3 DNA follows: TGTGCCAGCAGAAAGGGACCAAGCAATCAGCCCCAGCATTTT.

The gene calls are TRBV10-3 and TRBJ2-7; 8 bases fit TRBD1. Looked up from germline, CDR1 is ENHRY and CDR2 is SYGVKD. V lost 5 bases, J lost 8 bases, and 5 bases stayed unmatched. The CDR3 extends over 12 amino acids. This CDR3 reads CAISRTGTQQYF. CDR3 coding DNA: TGTGCCATCAGTAGGACAGGGACCCAGCAGTACTTC.

This clone was seen once. The V call is TRBV6-1, the J call TRBJ1-3, with D possibly being TRBD1 (5 bases). Germline V gene sequence: CDR1 MNHNS, CDR2 SASEGT. Trimming removed 3 bases at V and 6 bases at J, with 9 bases between. The CDR3 has 13 amino acids. The CDR3 DNA reads TGTGCCAGCAGTGAGCAGGGTGCAAACACCATATATTTT. Translating gives CASSEQGANTIYF.

This clone was recorded once. The genes are TRBV12-5 and TRBJ1-3, with D perhaps TRBD1 (6 bases). Germline V gives CDR1 LGHNT, CDR2 FRNRAP. The germline V and J ends were trimmed by 1 base and 3 bases, with 25 bases remaining between them. The CDR3 covers 20 residues. The CDR3 coding sequence is TGTGCTAGTGGTTTGGGTCCACCAGAGACAGGCCGAGTTAATGGAAACACCATATATTTT. This sequence encodes CASGLGPPETGRVNGNTIYF.

This chain joins TRBV19 and TRBJ1-2, with D possibly matching TRBD1 (6 bases). Germline CDR1 and CDR2: LNHDA and SQIVND (reference sequence). The CDR3 loop spans 14 amino acids. V dropped 7 bases and J dropped 3 bases, with 15 bases sitting between them. This CDR3 is CASTLNRQDYGYTF. CDR3 nucleotides: TGTGCCAGTACCCTAAATCGACAGGACTATGGCTACACCTTC.

The chain uses TRBV5-1 and TRBJ2-5, with TRBD2 identical over 8 bases. V shed 3 bases and J 3 bases; nucleotides not matched to a gene: 7. The CDR3 sequence is 15 residues long. Germline V lookup: CDR1 SGHRS, CDR2 YFSETQ. The CDR3 nucleotides are TGCGCCAGCAGCTCAGGCGGGACTAGGGAAGAGACCCAGTACTTC. Amino acid sequence: CASSSGGTREETQYF.

The chain couples TRBV7-8 to TRBJ1-2; no reliable D call. The V end was cut by 5 bases, the J end by 4 bases, with 23 bases between. There are 17 residues in the CDR3. The germline gives CDR1 SGHVS, CDR2 FQNEAQ. In DNA form, the CDR3 reads TGTGCCAGCAGCCTACAAAGACACTATGGAGAAGGCTATGGCTACACCTTC. Amino acids: CASSLQRHYGEGYGYTF.

This chain connects TRBV23-1 to TRBJ2-2; D is possibly TRBD1 (6 bases). TRBV23-1 is sorted into the ORF group, with uncertain function. Trimming left V 2 bases short and J 4 bases short, with 20 bases between. This CDR3 spans 18 amino acids. CDR3 DNA sequence: TGCGCCAGCAGTCAAATTGATACAGGACAGTTCCCCACCGGGGAGCTGTTTTTT. Protein sequence: CASSQIDTGQFPTGELFF.

The chain joins TRBV3-1 (or the pseudogene TRBV3-2) to TRBJ1-5; possibly TRBD1 for D (6 bases). This CDR3 has 12 residues. CDR1 is LGHDT, CDR2 YNNKEL, per germline (reference sequence). The V and J ends lost 4 bases and 6 bases respectively, with 7 bases between them. The DNA for the CDR3 is TGTGCCAGCAGCCTCAGGGGTCAGCCCCAGCATTTT. Translated: CASSLRGQPQHF.

This clone was seen only a few times. This chain joins TRBV2 and TRBJ1-1, with 11 bases lining up with TRBD1. CDR3 length equals 18 residues. Germline lookup yields CDR1 SNHLY and CDR2 FYNNEI. With 3 bases clipped from V and 4 bases from J, the junction kept 13 bases outside the gene matches. The CDR3 DNA is TGTGCCAGCAGTGAGACGGACAGGGGGCGTCCCCTACGCACTGAAGCTTTCTTT. This codes for CASSETDRGRPLRTEAFF.

This clone was observed once. This rearrangement joins TRBV18 to TRBJ1-5; TRBD1 might be the D (6 bases). Looked up from germline, CDR1 is KGHSH and CDR2 is LQKENI. This CDR3 has 16 amino acids. V lost 6 bases and J 7 bases, leaving 22 bases between the germline ends. This chain's CDR3 is CASSRDSGGVRQPQHF. CDR3 sequence (DNA): TGTGCCAGCTCGCGGGACTCGGGGGGCGTGCGACAGCCCCAGCATTTT.

The genes are TRBV7-6 and TRBJ1-3; weak D call: TRBD1 (5 bases). The V end lost 1 base, the J end lost 0 bases, and 16 bases lay between the germline ends. Germline CDR1 and CDR2: SGHVS and FNYEAQ. The CDR3 length is 18 residues. In DNA, the CDR3 is TGTGCCAGCAGCTTAGTGGGAAGGGGCCCACCCTCTGGAAACACCATATATTTT. Translated: CASSLVGRGPPSGNTIYF.

The J gene is TRBJ2-5, the V gene TRBV6-2 or TRBV6-3; 7 bases fit TRBD2. Germline V gene lookup returns CDR1 MNHEY and CDR2 SVGEGT. With 0 bases clipped from V and 4 bases from J, the junction kept 8 bases outside the gene matches. The CDR3 spans 16 residues. CDR3 sequence reads: CASSYSWEGVGETQYF. CDR3 sequence (DNA): TGTGCCAGCAGTTACTCTTGGGAGGGAGTAGGAGAGACCCAGTACTTC.

This clone was detected only once. This chain joins TRBV11-2 and TRBJ1-1; D not resolved. Trimming removed 4 bases from V and 0 bases from J, with 18 bases in between. The CDR3 sequence is 17 residues long. CDR1 SGHAT and CDR2 FQNNGV come from the germline V gene. Here the CDR3 DNA reads TGTGCCAGCAGCTCCCGAGGCTGGTACCCTATGAACACTGAAGCTTTCTTT. It yields the protein CASSSRGWYPMNTEAFF.

The chain uses TRBV5-1 and TRBJ2-1, with TRBD1 identical over 7 bases. The germline gives CDR1 SGHRS, CDR2 YFSETQ. With V trimmed by 6 bases and J by 8 bases, 2 bases remained unmatched. CDR3 length: 11 residues. This CDR3 is CASNQGDEQFF. The DNA for the CDR3 is TGCGCCAGCAACCAGGGGGATGAGCAGTTCTTC.

About this clone itself: This sample also contains other DNA sequences that code for the same CDR3. This chain uses TRBV19 with TRBJ1-1; a possible D gene is TRBD1 (5 bases). The CDR3 sequence is 12 residues long. The germline gives CDR1 LNHDA, CDR2 SQIVND (reference sequence). V lost 3 bases to trimming and J lost 4 bases, with 6 bases between them. The CDR3 nucleotides read TGTGCCAGTAGTATCAGGGTCACTGAAGCTTTCTTT. Amino acids: CASSIRVTEAFF.

The chain combines TRBV25-1 with TRBJ1-5; D is possibly TRBD1 (6 bases). Trimming took 2 bases from V and 4 from J, leaving 9 bases between them. This CDR3 spans 14 amino acids. The germline CDR1 and CDR2 sequences are MGHDK and SYGVNS. As DNA, the CDR3 is TGTGCCAGCAGTGAAGTAGGGGGTAATCAGCCCCAGCATTTT. Protein: CASSEVGGNQPQHF.

This rearrangement joins TRBV10-3 to TRBJ2-7; TRBD2 matches at 8 bases. Looked up from germline, CDR1 is ENHRY and CDR2 is SYGVKD. V gave up 10 bases and J gave up 5 bases; unmatched junction bases: 4. The CDR3 length is 11 residues. Here the CDR3 DNA reads TGTGCCAGCGGGGGGATGGACGAGCAGTACTTC. This gives the protein CASGGMDEQYF.

The rearrangement links TRBV6-5 to TRBJ1-1; no reliable D call. From germline, CDR1 is MNHEY and CDR2 SVGAGI. The CDR3 totals 12 residues. Trimming cost V 7 bases and J 0 bases, with 6 bases left between them. In DNA form, the CDR3 reads TGTGCCAGCACAGGAGTGAACACTGAAGCTTTCTTT. Translation gives CASTGVNTEAFF.

V usage is TRBV4-3 and J usage is TRBJ1-2; D may be TRBD1 (5 bases). Germline CDR1 reads LGHNA; CDR2 reads YSLEER. This CDR3 is built from 15 residues. The germline V and J ends were trimmed by 1 base and 5 bases, with 14 bases remaining between them. The CDR3 loop reads CASSQGRQGVYGYTF. CDR3 DNA sequence: TGCGCCAGCAGCCAAGGCCGGCAGGGAGTATATGGCTACACCTTC.

This clone was seen a few times. This chain links TRBV11-2 with TRBJ2-2; 10 bases map to TRBD1. The CDR3 contains 15 residues. V was pared by 4 bases and J by 7 bases, with 6 bases of the junction left unmatched. Germline V gene sequence: CDR1 SGHAT, CDR2 FQNNGV. The CDR3 region has the DNA TGTGCCAGCAGCTCCCGGACAGGGGGGGGCGGGGAGCTGTTTTTT. Residues: CASSSRTGGGGELFF.

This clone has only a few counts. The rearrangement joins TRBV11-2 to TRBJ1-1; D gene unclear. This CDR3 spans 17 amino acids. Trimming removed 4 bases from V and 0 bases from J, with 18 bases in between. CDR1 is SGHAT, CDR2 FQNNGV, per germline. The DNA of the CDR3 is TGTGCCAGCAGCTCGCCGCTGGATCGCAACTTGAACACTGAAGCTTTCTTT. Translating it yields CASSSPLDRNLNTEAFF.